One and the same sample provided the 29 T cell receptor beta chains below, sequenced in a study of breast tumors, draining lymph nodes, adjacent tissues. Breast cancer patients provided tissue from their axillary draining lymph nodes. Each CDR3 protein gets one entry after TCRdb re-called the multiplex PCR reads with MiXCR. The sample shows about 230,000 distinct CDR3 sequences, about 30% of them seen only once. Sequencing used axillary lymph node tissue. All receptors come from a female donor with breast cancer. Some clones in this sample may be carry-over from other donors' samples.

The chain's CDR3 is CATSRGFGRDTQYF. DNA for the CDR3: TGTGCCACCAGCAGGGGGTTCGGGAGAGATACGCAGTATTTT. The V and J genes are TRBV15 and TRBJ2-3; D is possibly TRBD2 (6 bases). From germline, CDR1 is LNHNV and CDR2 YYDKDF (reference sequence). V was cut by 3 bases and J by 5 bases, with 12 bases left in between. The CDR3 spans 14 residues.

This clonotype occurred many times. J is TRBJ2-7 and V is TRBV6-6; D is unresolved. This CDR3 comprises 13 residues. CDR1 and CDR2 (germline): MNHNY, SVGAGI (reference sequence). V was pared by 6 bases and J by 3 bases, with 12 bases between. CDR3 in amino acids: CASRFKGYYEQYF. In DNA, the CDR3 is TGTGCCAGCAGATTCAAAGGTTACTACGAGCAGTACTTC.

This clonotype appeared many times. The V and J genes are TRBV20-1 and TRBJ2-1; 10 bases are shared with TRBD2. Trimming removed 0 bases from V and 4 bases from J; junction bases left unmatched: 6. The CDR3 totals 16 residues. Germline CDR1 DFQATT, CDR2 SNEGSKA (reference sequence). The CDR3: CSARDYRGLAYNEQFF. CDR3 DNA sequence: TGCAGTGCTAGAGATTATCGGGGACTAGCGTACAATGAGCAGTTCTTC.

This clonotype was recorded at least ten times. The V and J genes are TRBV19 and TRBJ1-6; D not certain. CDR3 length equals 12 residues. Germline-derived CDR1 and CDR2 are LNHDA and SQIVND (reference sequence). The V end was cut by 6 bases, the J end by 7 bases, with 7 bases between. CDR3 DNA sequence: TGTGCCAGTAGAAAAGGGAATTCACCCCTCCACTTT. Amino acid sequence: CASRKGNSPLHF.

There are many counts of this clonotype. The chain carries TRBV3-1 and TRBJ2-7; D gene unclear. Germline V gene data show CDR1 as LGHDT and CDR2 as YNNKEL (reference sequence). The length of the CDR3 is 13 residues. The V end was cut by 3 bases, the J end by 6 bases, with 12 bases between. Here the CDR3 DNA reads TGTGCCAGCAGCCAGGGCAGGTCTCTCGAGCAGTACTTC. Protein: CASSQGRSLEQYF.

This clonotype was detected many times. V is TRBV5-1 and J is TRBJ1-4; TRBD1 agrees at 8 bases. CDR1 is SGHRS, CDR2 YFSETQ, per germline. J was trimmed by 6 bases and V by 10 bases; bases with no gene match: 5. CDR3 length: 12 residues. DNA of the CDR3: TGCGCCTCTGGACAGGGAGATGAAAAACTGTTTTTT. It yields the protein CASGQGDEKLFF. The whole variable domain, remainder taken from reference TRBV5-1 and TRBJ1-4, is KAGVTQTPRYLIKTRGQQVTLSCSPISGHRSVSWYQQTPGQGLQFLFEYFSETQRNKGNFPGRFSGRQFSNSRSEMNVSTLELGDSALYLCASGQGDEKLFFGSGTQLSVL.

V usage is TRBV2 and J usage is TRBJ1-6; possible D gene TRBD1, 6 bases. The V end was cut by 8 bases, the J end by 6 bases, with 14 bases between. This CDR3 is 14 amino acids long. Looked up from germline, CDR1 is SNHLY and CDR2 is FYNNEI. The chain's CDR3 is CASLAWGANSPLHF. The CDR3 DNA reads as TGTGCCAGCTTAGCCTGGGGGGCTAATTCACCCCTCCACTTT.

Comments on this clonotype: A read error is possible here, since a much larger clone lies one base away. The CDR3 protein is CSARRQGIGSTF. CDR3 nucleotide sequence: TGCAGTGCTCGCAGACAGGGGATTGGCTCCACCTTC. The chain joins TRBV20-1 to TRBJ1-2; 8 bases align to TRBD1. This CDR3 is 12 amino acids long. The V gene's germline CDR1 is DFQATT and CDR2 SNEGSKA (reference sequence).

The table lists this clonotype with many counts. The V gene is TRBV12-5, the J gene TRBJ1-5, with no clear D. Trimming cost V 1 base and J 7 bases, with 8 bases left between them. Germline CDR1 is LGHNT and CDR2 is FRNRAP. The CDR3 contains 13 residues. CDR3 sequence: CASGLDSGQPQHF. In DNA form, the CDR3 reads TGTGCTAGTGGTTTGGACTCGGGGCAGCCCCAGCATTTT.

This clonotype was seen many times. The chain combines TRBV20-1 with TRBJ2-5, with 11 bases fitting TRBD2. The ends lost 6 bases at V and 7 bases at J; junction bases unmatched: 10. Per germline, CDR1 DFQATT and CDR2 SNEGSKA (reference sequence). There are 14 residues in the CDR3. CDR3 sequence (DNA): TGCAGTGCCCTGGGACTAGCGGACGGAGCGACCCAGTACTTC. Translation: CSALGLADGATQYF.

This clonotype came up a few times. This may be a read error: a much more frequent sequence differs by one nucleotide. The chain has TRBV6-6 and TRBJ2-2, with D possibly TRBD1 on 5 matching bases. CDR3 length equals 15 residues. Trimming left V 2 bases short and J 4 bases short, with 11 bases between. Per germline, CDR1 MNHNY and CDR2 SVGAGI (reference sequence). CDR3 nucleotides: TGTGCCAGCAGTTACGGGGCGAGGACCACCGGGGAGCTGTTTTTT. This codes for CASSYGARTTGELFF.

The chain recombines TRBV4-1 with TRBJ2-1; 12 nucleotides align to TRBD2. The ends lost 4 bases at V and 7 bases at J; junction bases unmatched: 14. The length of the CDR3 is 18 residues. CDR1 is MGHRA, CDR2 YSYEKL, per germline. CDR3 sequence reads: CASSLSLQTSGSSNEQFF. The DNA of the CDR3 is TGCGCCAGCAGCCTCTCCCTACAGACTAGCGGGAGTTCAAATGAGCAGTTCTTC.

With respect to this clonotype: It may be a read error: a sequence one base away is much more abundant. The chain joins TRBV5-1 to TRBJ2-5; D gene ambiguous. This CDR3 contains 12 residues. Germline V CDR1 and CDR2: SGHRS, YFSETQ. The CDR3 nucleotides are TGCGCCAGCAGCTGGGGTGAAGAGACCCACTACTTC. Protein product: CASSWGEETHYF.

The J gene is TRBJ2-3, the V gene TRBV24-1, with D tentatively TRBD2 (6 bases). Trimming removed 5 bases at V and 11 bases at J, with 22 bases between. The CDR3 runs 15 residues. Germline CDR1 reads KGHDR; CDR2 reads SFDVKD. The CDR3: CATSAVGGTYNEQYF. The CDR3 DNA follows: TGTGCCACCAGTGCTGTGGGAGGAACCTACAATGAGCAGTATTTT.

To note about this clonotype: A read error may account for a junction end that differs from germline. The genes are TRBV7-7 and TRBJ2-1; D is ambiguous. TRBJ2-7 explains the end of the DNA better; the J call may be wrong. Germline V lookup: CDR1 SSHAT, CDR2 FNYEAQ (reference sequence). This CDR3 is 14 amino acids long. CDR3 sequence: CASSLDPNPNEQYF. CDR3 sequence (DNA): TGTGCTAGCAGCTTGGACCCGAACCCCAATGAGCAGTACTTC.

The chain couples TRBV7-4 to TRBJ2-7; D is possibly TRBD1 or TRBD2 (6 bases each). The CDR3 length is 13 residues. The V and J ends lost 3 bases and 7 bases respectively, with 13 bases between them. Germline V gene lookup returns CDR1 SGHVT and CDR2 SQSDAQ. The CDR3 region is CASSFRGGREQYF. The CDR3 bases are TGTGCCAGCAGCTTTCGAGGGGGGAGGGAGCAGTACTTC.

At least ten counts were recorded for this clonotype. The V gene is TRBV7-2, the J gene TRBJ1-4; no clear D gene. V was pared by 5 bases and J by 3 bases, with 10 bases between. This CDR3 has 14 residues. The germline gives CDR1 SGHTA, CDR2 FQGNSA. The CDR3 DNA reads as TGTGCCAGCAGCGTCTGGGAGTCTAATGAAAAACTGTTTTTT. Translating gives CASSVWESNEKLFF.

Concerning this clonotype itself: Given a much more abundant clone one base away, this may be a read error. The chain carries TRBV6-1 and TRBJ1-5, with unresolved D. CDR3 length equals 15 residues. V lost 5 bases, J lost 7 bases, and 18 bases lay in between. Germline values: CDR1 MNHNS, CDR2 SASEGT. The CDR3 nucleotides are TGTGCCAGCAGTCCCCCGCCCGGTGACGGGCAGCCCCAGCATTTT. Its protein is CASSPPPGDGQPQHF.

In this sample, this clonotype turned up many times. The chain recombines TRBV9 with TRBJ2-1; 11 positions match TRBD2. The germline V gene has CDR1 SGDLS and CDR2 YYNGEE. This CDR3 has 16 amino acids. Trimming cost V 2 bases and J 1 base; bases outside gene matches: 2. In DNA form, the CDR3 reads TGTGCCAGCAGCGTGGTAGCGGGAGGGTCCTACAATGAGCAGTTCTTC. This encodes CASSVVAGGSYNEQFF.

The V gene is TRBV20-1, the J gene TRBJ1-2; tentative D call: TRBD1 (6 bases). The CDR3 consists of 13 residues. Looked up from germline, CDR1 is DFQATT and CDR2 is SNEGSKA (reference sequence). The V and J ends lost 6 bases and 4 bases respectively, with 15 bases between them. The CDR3 loop is CSASTRTVYGYTF. CDR3 nucleotides: TGCAGTGCCAGCACCCGGACAGTCTATGGCTACACCTTC.

This clonotype was picked up many times. The V call is TRBV30, the J call TRBJ1-6; D is ambiguous. CDR3 size: 14 residues. In germline, CDR1 is GTSNPN, CDR2 SVGIG (reference sequence). V lost 0 bases and J 7 bases, leaving 10 bases between the germline ends. The CDR3 region has the DNA TGTGCCTGGAGTGTCGGTCGTATGAATTCACCCCTCCACTTT. Residues: CAWSVGRMNSPLHF.

The V gene is TRBV5-1, the J gene TRBJ2-3; a possible D gene is TRBD2 (6 bases). The CDR3 totals 14 residues. Germline V CDR1 and CDR2: SGHRS, YFSETQ. Trimming took 0 bases from V and 6 from J, leaving 11 bases between them. CDR3 amino acids: CASSLDGGTDTQYF. DNA of the CDR3: TGCGCCAGCAGCTTGGACGGGGGAACCGATACGCAGTATTTT. Variable domain in full (rest from reference TRBV5-1 and TRBJ2-3): KAGVTQTPRYLIKTRGQQVTLSCSPISGHRSVSWYQQTPGQGLQFLFEYFSETQRNKGNFPGRFSGRQFSNSRSEMNVSTLELGDSALYLCASSLDGGTDTQYFGPGTRLTVL.

This clonotype was seen at least ten times. V and J are TRBV5-1 and TRBJ1-2; 10 bases agree with TRBD1. The V gene end was trimmed by 4 bases and the J gene end by 4 bases; junction bases not matched to a gene: 7. This CDR3 is built from 15 residues. Germline V CDR1 and CDR2: SGHRS, YFSETQ. CDR3 DNA: TGCGCCAGCAGCCTGAGACAGGGGGCGCGCTATGGCTACACCTTC. Its protein is CASSLRQGARYGYTF.

The chain carries TRBV7-9 and TRBJ2-7; D remains unclear. This CDR3 spans 11 amino acids. CDR1 is SEHNR, CDR2 FQNEAQ, per germline (reference sequence). V was trimmed by 4 bases and J by 5 bases, leaving 6 bases between them. The CDR3 here is CASSSPHEQYF. In DNA, the CDR3 is TGTGCCAGCAGCTCGCCGCACGAGCAGTACTTC.

The chain joins TRBV7-2 to TRBJ1-5, with D uncertain. V lost 11 bases, J lost 9 bases, and 17 bases lay in between. This CDR3 spans 12 amino acids. Germline CDR1 reads SGHTA; CDR2 reads FQGNSA. Written as DNA, the CDR3 is TGTGCCTGGAGTGTCGGCGGGAGGCCCCAGCATTTT. Protein product: CAWSVGGRPQHF.

Remarks on this clonotype: Compared with germline, one end of the junction differs, possibly owing to a read error. This chain links TRBV18 with TRBJ1-5, with D perhaps matching TRBD1 (5 bases). Germline CDR1 and CDR2: KGHSH and LQKENI. The CDR3 sequence is 15 residues long. The CDR3 bases are TGTGCCAGCCCACCATCGGGCGGGGGAGTTCAGCCCCAGCATTTT. This codes for CASPPSGGGVQPQHF.

The chain employs TRBV12-3 or TRBV12-4 and TRBJ2-3, with 7 bases aligning to TRBD2. Unmatched junction bases numbered 11, after V lost 6 bases and J lost 8 bases. The CDR3 is made up of 14 amino acids. CDR3 nucleotides: TGTGCCAGCAGCCCGGGACTAAGATTAACTACGCAGTATTTT. It is translated as CASSPGLRLTTQYF.

This clonotype was seen many times. The chain employs TRBV5-6 and TRBJ2-7, with 9 bases lining up with TRBD1. The CDR3 consists of 15 residues. The trim removed 1 base at V and 3 bases at J, leaving 5 bases unmatched. Germline assignment: CDR1 SGHDT and CDR2 YYEEEE. The CDR3, as DNA: TGTGCCAGCAGCTTGTGGGGGACAGGGCGCTACGAGCAGTACTTC. It encodes CASSLWGTGRYEQYF.

This clonotype has a count of ten or more. The CDR3, as DNA: TGTGCCAGCAGTTTAGGTATCCTAGACACCATATATTTT. Its protein product is CASSLGILDTIYF. The chain recombines TRBV12-3 or TRBV12-4 with TRBJ1-3; D remains ambiguous. With 1 base removed from V and 8 bases from J, the gap between germline ends came to 9 bases. CDR3 size: 13 residues.